The 27 T cell receptor beta chains in this list originate from one sample, sequenced in a study of control samples from healthy donors and cancer patients. The protocol was immunoSEQ multiplex PCR, while the TCRdb copy is restricted to in-frame clones and leaves out a portion. Of about 94,000 clones listed, approximately 90% are singletons. The sequenced material came from blood. These TCRs come from a woman between 18 and 30 years old in good health.

J is TRBJ2-5 and V is TRBV12-5; D tentatively reads TRBD1 or TRBD2 (5 bases each). V shed 2 bases and J shed 7 bases, with 23 bases lying between them. This CDR3 spans 17 amino acids. Per germline, CDR1 LGHNT and CDR2 FRNRAP. CDR3 DNA: TGTGCTAGTGGTTTGTGGGGTCTTACACGGGGCCTGGGGACCCAGTACTTC. Residues: CASGLWGLTRGLGTQYF.

V usage is TRBV6-1 and J usage is TRBJ1-2; tentatively, D is TRBD1 (6 bases). V dropped 3 bases and J dropped 1 base, with 12 bases sitting between them. CDR3 length equals 15 residues. Germline CDR1 MNHNS, CDR2 SASEGT. In nucleotides, the CDR3 is TGTGCCAGCAGTGAGGGGGCAGGGGATAACTATGGCTACACCTTC. Its protein is CASSEGAGDNYGYTF.

The chain combines TRBV11-1 with TRBJ1-6, with no clear D. With 5 bases removed from V and 7 bases from J, the gap between germline ends came to 15 bases. The germline V gene has CDR1 SGHAT and CDR2 FQDESV (reference sequence). The CDR3 runs to 15 residues. The CDR3, as DNA: TGTGCCAGCAGCGACTTGAGCCAGTCCAATTCACCCCTCCACTTT. Its translation is CASSDLSQSNSPLHF.

This clone was counted only a few times. The chain has TRBV3-1 (or the pseudogene TRBV3-2) and TRBJ2-7; D perhaps matches TRBD1 (6 bases). V gave up 3 bases and J gave up 4 bases, with 19 bases separating them. CDR1 and CDR2 from the germline V gene are LGHDT and YNNKEL (reference sequence). The CDR3 is 16 amino acids. In DNA form, the CDR3 reads TGTGCCAGCAGCCAGTCCCGCCGGACAGAGAGATACGAGCAGTACTTC. The encoded protein is CASSQSRRTERYEQYF.

A note on this clone: This sample also contains other DNA sequences that code for the same CDR3. The rearrangement uses TRBV9 and TRBJ2-6; D ambiguous. The V and J ends lost 0 bases and 1 base respectively, with 5 bases between them. The germline CDR1 and CDR2 sequences are SGDLS and YYNGEE. This CDR3 has 15 amino acids. The CDR3 sequence is CASSVGGSGANVLTF. The CDR3 region has the DNA TGTGCCAGCAGCGTAGGTGGATCTGGGGCCAACGTCCTGACTTTC.

This clone came up once. The J gene is TRBJ1-2, the V gene TRBV7-8, with TRBD1 matching 9 bases. Germline trimming cut 6 bases from V and 3 bases from J; bases unmatched to any gene: 11. The germline V gene encodes CDR1 SGHVS and CDR2 FQNEAQ. The CDR3 runs to 16 residues. The CDR3 loop reads CASRRIPGQGHYGYTF. In DNA, the CDR3 is TGTGCCAGCAGAAGAATTCCGGGACAGGGACACTATGGCTACACCTTC.

The chain links TRBV11-3 to TRBJ2-7; TRBD1 aligns across 9 bases. Trimming at V came to 7 bases and at J to 2 bases, leaving 24 bases not matched to a gene. Germline CDR1 and CDR2: SGHNT and YENEEA. The CDR3 extends over 20 amino acids. The CDR3 region has the DNA TGTGCCAGCATACTCCTTTCGAGGGACAGGGTGCGAGTCGAGGCCTACGAGCAGTACTTC. This sequence encodes CASILLSRDRVRVEAYEQYF.

As DNA, the CDR3 is TGTGCCAGTAGTACACAGGGGGTCCAAGAGACCCAGTACTTC. It specifies CASSTQGVQETQYF. The V gene is TRBV19, the J gene TRBJ2-5; 8 positions match TRBD1. Trimming removed 4 bases from V and 1 base from J; junction bases left unmatched: 2. This CDR3 comprises 14 residues. Germline V lookup: CDR1 LNHDA, CDR2 SQIVND (reference sequence).

The V gene is TRBV7-8, the J gene TRBJ1-6; a weak D match, TRBD1 (5 bases). Germline CDR1 is SGHVS and CDR2 is FQNEAQ. Trimming left V 1 base short and J 8 bases short, with 6 bases between. The CDR3 is 13 residues long. The CDR3 sequence is CASSLEGDSPLHF. The CDR3, as DNA: TGTGCCAGCAGCTTAGAAGGGGATTCACCCCTCCACTTT.

V usage is TRBV6-5 and J usage is TRBJ2-5, with a tentative D call TRBD1 (6 bases). CDR3 length: 11 amino acids. Germline V gives CDR1 MNHEY, CDR2 SVGAGI. Trimming cost V 5 bases and J 5 bases, with 6 bases left between them. For the CDR3, the DNA is TGTGCCAGCAGTCAGGGGGAGACCCAGTACTTC. Residues: CASSQGETQYF.

The chain carries TRBV5-1 and TRBJ1-1; D is uncertain. The germline gives CDR1 SGHRS, CDR2 YFSETQ. The germline V and J ends were trimmed by 1 base and 7 bases, with 17 bases remaining between them. CDR3 length: 15 residues. The CDR3 coding sequence is TGCGCCAGCAGCTTGAACGGCAGGACCACGCTTGAAGCTTTCTTT. This encodes CASSLNGRTTLEAFF.

This chain links TRBV4-1 with TRBJ1-2; 8 positions agree with TRBD1. CDR3 length: 18 amino acids. CDR1 is MGHRA, CDR2 YSYEKL, per germline. V was clipped by 0 bases and J by 8 bases; unmatched bases: 17. Here the CDR3 reads CASSQDSAQGAIVEGYTF. The CDR3 DNA reads as TGCGCCAGCAGCCAAGATTCGGCGCAGGGGGCTATTGTGGAAGGCTACACCTTC.

The rearrangement links TRBV7-9 to TRBJ1-1; 7 bases fit TRBD1. The CDR3 consists of 16 residues. The germline V gene has CDR1 SEHNR and CDR2 FQNEAQ (reference sequence). Losses at the gene ends were 5 bases for V and 1 base for J; bases not matched to a gene: 10. CDR3: CASSTGTALPNTEAFF. In nucleotides, the CDR3 is TGTGCCAGCAGCACCGGGACAGCACTCCCGAACACTGAAGCTTTCTTT.

The chain has TRBV2 and TRBJ2-2; 11 bases are a match to TRBD2. The CDR3 has 16 amino acids. CDR1 SNHLY and CDR2 FYNNEI come from the germline V gene. The ends lost 5 bases at V and 5 bases at J; junction bases unmatched: 7. CDR3 bases: TGTGCCAGCAGTTTAGCGGGGGGGCCGGAGACCGGGGAGCTGTTTTTT. Residues: CASSLAGGPETGELFF.

The rearrangement links TRBV12-5 to TRBJ1-3; TRBD1 might be the D (5 bases). The CDR3 totals 14 residues. Trimming removed 1 base at V and 2 bases at J, with 6 bases between. From germline, CDR1 is LGHNT and CDR2 FRNRAP. CDR3 protein: CASGLEGTGNTIYF. CDR3 DNA sequence: TGTGCTAGTGGTTTGGAGGGGACTGGAAACACCATATATTTT.

The V call is TRBV7-9, the J call TRBJ2-7; 9 nucleotides line up with TRBD2. Trimming removed 5 bases from V and 3 bases from J; junction bases left unmatched: 8. Germline V gene data show CDR1 as SEHNR and CDR2 as FQNEAQ (reference sequence). The CDR3 is 15 residues long. As DNA, the CDR3 is TGTGCCAGCAGCGTAGGTAGCGGGGGTATCTACGAGCAGTACTTC. The encoded protein is CASSVGSGGIYEQYF.

This chain uses TRBV6-1 with TRBJ2-1, with 10 bases identical to TRBD2. This CDR3 is built from 17 residues. Losses at the gene ends were 0 bases for V and 7 bases for J; bases not matched to a gene: 9. Per germline, CDR1 MNHNS and CDR2 SASEGT. The CDR3 is CASSEADLRLAGNEQFF. The CDR3 coding sequence is TGTGCCAGCAGTGAAGCGGACTTGAGACTAGCGGGTAATGAGCAGTTCTTC.

This clone was detected once. The V and J genes are TRBV5-4 and TRBJ2-1; perhaps D is TRBD1 or TRBD2 (5 bases each). The CDR3 covers 14 residues. Per germline, CDR1 SGHNT and CDR2 YYREEE (reference sequence). V lost 4 bases and J 8 bases, leaving 16 bases between the germline ends. The CDR3 coding sequence is TGTGCCAGCAGCCCCGGGACGCCTAAGGATGAGCAGTTCTTC. This encodes CASSPGTPKDEQFF. The entire variable domain, with the rest obtained from reference TRBV5-4 and TRBJ2-1, is as follows: ETGVTQSPTHLIKTRGQQVTLRCSSQSGHNTVSWYQQALGQGPQFIFQYYREEENGRGNFPPRFSGLQFPNYSSELNVNALELDDSALYLCASSPGTPKDEQFFGPGTRLTVL.

This chain joins TRBV4-1 and TRBJ1-6; tentatively, D is TRBD1 (5 bases). The germline V and J ends were trimmed by 1 base and 9 bases, with 10 bases remaining between them. This CDR3 region has 14 residues. Germline lookup yields CDR1 MGHRA and CDR2 YSYEKL. The CDR3 DNA reads TGCGCCAGCAGCCAAGGATTACAGGTTTCACCCCTCCACTTT. It is translated as CASSQGLQVSPLHF.

This chain links TRBV2 with TRBJ2-7, with D possibly called TRBD1 or TRBD2 (6 bases each). The CDR3 totals 15 residues. The germline V gene has CDR1 SNHLY and CDR2 FYNNEI. The V gene lost 7 bases and the J gene lost 7 bases, with 23 bases spanning the gap. The CDR3 DNA reads as TGTGCCAGCACTCAAGGGGGGCTAGGATCTGGTGAGCAGTACTTC. Encoded protein: CASTQGGLGSGEQYF.

The J gene is TRBJ1-6, the V gene TRBV5-6, with a tentative D call TRBD1 (6 bases). The germline V gene has CDR1 SGHDT and CDR2 YYEEEE. V was pared by 4 bases and J by 7 bases, with 12 bases between. The CDR3 has 14 residues. The CDR3 bases are TGTGCCAGCAGCACTGGGGGCTCAAATTCACCCCTCCACTTT. Its translation is CASSTGGSNSPLHF.

This chain uses TRBV7-9 with TRBJ1-2; D possibly corresponds to TRBD1 (6 bases). Germline CDR1 and CDR2: SEHNR and FQNEAQ (reference sequence). The CDR3 length is 18 residues. The germline V and J ends were trimmed by 4 bases and 0 bases, with 21 bases remaining between them. The CDR3 loop reads CASSYPWVPGGPNYGYTF. CDR3 DNA sequence: TGTGCCAGCAGCTACCCTTGGGTTCCCGGGGGGCCTAACTATGGCTACACCTTC.

The chain recombines TRBV4-1 with TRBJ1-1; D gene uncertain. CDR1 MGHRA and CDR2 YSYEKL come from the germline V gene. V was pared by 4 bases and J by 0 bases, with 12 bases between. The CDR3 is 15 residues long. The DNA of the CDR3 is TGCGCCAGCAGCCCCCGCCTAGCTATGAACACTGAAGCTTTCTTT. Residues: CASSPRLAMNTEAFF.

The gene calls are TRBV19 and TRBJ2-1; tentatively, D is TRBD1 (7 bases). This CDR3 has 14 residues. Germline V gives CDR1 LNHDA, CDR2 SQIVND (reference sequence). The V end was cut by 9 bases, the J end by 0 bases, with 12 bases between. Here the CDR3 reads CASRGAYSYNEQFF. The DNA of the CDR3 is TGTGCCAGCAGGGGGGCCTACTCCTACAATGAGCAGTTCTTC.

This sequence joins TRBV27 and TRBJ2-7; 8 nucleotides agree with TRBD2. V lost 6 bases to trimming and J lost 3 bases; unmatched junction nucleotides: 7. Germline V CDR1 and CDR2: MNHEY, SMNVEV (reference sequence). The CDR3 is 14 residues long. The CDR3 coding sequence is TGTGCCAGCAGCTTAGCGGGGAGTAACTACGAGCAGTACTTC. Residues: CASSLAGSNYEQYF.

The chain carries TRBV6-5 and TRBJ1-3, with D perhaps TRBD1 (6 bases). From germline, CDR1 is MNHEY and CDR2 SVGAGI. V lost 0 bases and J lost 3, with 12 bases in between. This CDR3 has 16 amino acids. CDR3 bases: TGTGCCAGCAGTTACTCCGGGACAACCTTTGGAAACACCATATATTTT. Its translation is CASSYSGTTFGNTIYF.

The rearrangement uses TRBV6-6 and TRBJ2-5; D perhaps matches TRBD2 (6 bases). This CDR3 is built from 14 residues. The germline gives CDR1 MNHNY, CDR2 SVGAGI (reference sequence). V lost 0 bases, J lost 4 bases, and 9 bases lay in between. CDR3 DNA sequence: TGTGCCAGCAGTTACTCGCTGGGGGGAGAGACCCAGTACTTC. Its translation: CASSYSLGGETQYF.